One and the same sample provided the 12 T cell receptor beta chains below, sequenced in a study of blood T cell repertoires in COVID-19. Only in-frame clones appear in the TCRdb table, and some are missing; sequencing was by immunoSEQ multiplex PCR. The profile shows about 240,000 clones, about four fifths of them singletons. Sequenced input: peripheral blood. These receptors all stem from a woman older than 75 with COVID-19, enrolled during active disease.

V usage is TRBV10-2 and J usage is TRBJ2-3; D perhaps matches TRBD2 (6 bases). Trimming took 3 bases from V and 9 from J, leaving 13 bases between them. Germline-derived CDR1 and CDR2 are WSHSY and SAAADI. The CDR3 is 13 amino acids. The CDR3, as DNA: TGCGCCAGCAGTGACGTGGCCCGGGAGACGCAGTATTTT. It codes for CASSDVARETQYF.

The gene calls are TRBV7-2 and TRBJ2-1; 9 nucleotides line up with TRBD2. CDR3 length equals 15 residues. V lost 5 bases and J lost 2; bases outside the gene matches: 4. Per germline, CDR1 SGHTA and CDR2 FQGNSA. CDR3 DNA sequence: TGTGCCAGCAGCCCGCTAGCGGGACCCTACAATGAGCAGTTCTTC. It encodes CASSPLAGPYNEQFF. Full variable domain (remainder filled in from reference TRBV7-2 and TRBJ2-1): GAGVSQSPSNKVTEKGKDVELRCDPISGHTALYWYRQSLGQGLEFLIYFQGNSAPDKSGLPSDRFSAERTGGSVSTLTIQRTQQEDSAVYLCASSPLAGPYNEQFFGPGTRLTVL.

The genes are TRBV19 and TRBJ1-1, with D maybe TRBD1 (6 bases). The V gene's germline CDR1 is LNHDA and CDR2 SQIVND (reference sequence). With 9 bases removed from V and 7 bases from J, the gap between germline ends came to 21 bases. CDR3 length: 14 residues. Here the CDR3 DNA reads TGTGCCAGCACGGCCGACAGGATCGCAATTGAAGCTTTCTTT. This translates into CASTADRIAIEAFF.

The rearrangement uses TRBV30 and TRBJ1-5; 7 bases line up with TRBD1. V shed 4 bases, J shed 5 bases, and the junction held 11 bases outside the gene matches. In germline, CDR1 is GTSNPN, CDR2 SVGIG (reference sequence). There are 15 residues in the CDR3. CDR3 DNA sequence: TGTGCCTGGACCTCACAGGGGAAGTCTTATCAGCCCCAGCATTTT. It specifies CAWTSQGKSYQPQHF.

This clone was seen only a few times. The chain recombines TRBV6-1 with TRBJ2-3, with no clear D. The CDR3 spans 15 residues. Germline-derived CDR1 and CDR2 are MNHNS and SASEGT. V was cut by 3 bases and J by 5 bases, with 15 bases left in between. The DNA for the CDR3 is TGTGCCAGCAGTGACAGACCCTCGAGAGGAGATACGCAGTATTTT. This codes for CASSDRPSRGDTQYF.

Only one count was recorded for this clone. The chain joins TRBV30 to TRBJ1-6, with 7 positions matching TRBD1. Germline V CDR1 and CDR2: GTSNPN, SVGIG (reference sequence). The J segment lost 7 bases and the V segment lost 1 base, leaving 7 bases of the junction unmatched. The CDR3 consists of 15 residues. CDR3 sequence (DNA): TGTGCCTGGAGTGCAAGACAGGGCGTGAATTCACCCCTCCACTTT. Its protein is CAWSARQGVNSPLHF.

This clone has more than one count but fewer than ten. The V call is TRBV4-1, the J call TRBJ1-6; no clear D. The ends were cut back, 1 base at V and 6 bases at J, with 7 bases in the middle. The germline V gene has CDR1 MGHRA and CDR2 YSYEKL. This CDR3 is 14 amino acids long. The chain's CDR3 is CASSQVMANSPLHF. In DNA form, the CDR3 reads TGCGCCAGCAGCCAAGTAATGGCTAATTCACCCCTCCACTTT.

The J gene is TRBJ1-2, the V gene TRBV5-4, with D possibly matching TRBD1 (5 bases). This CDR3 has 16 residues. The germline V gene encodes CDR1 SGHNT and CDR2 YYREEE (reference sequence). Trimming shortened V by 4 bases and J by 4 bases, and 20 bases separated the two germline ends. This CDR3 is CASSLPTVMPSYGYTF. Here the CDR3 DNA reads TGTGCCAGCAGCCTACCGACAGTAATGCCCTCCTATGGCTACACCTTC.

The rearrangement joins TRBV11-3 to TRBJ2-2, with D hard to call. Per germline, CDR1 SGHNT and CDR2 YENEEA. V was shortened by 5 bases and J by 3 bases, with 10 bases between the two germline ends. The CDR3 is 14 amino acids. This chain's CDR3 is CASSPGQDTGELFF. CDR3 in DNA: TGTGCCAGCAGCCCTGGCCAGGACACCGGGGAGCTGTTTTTT.

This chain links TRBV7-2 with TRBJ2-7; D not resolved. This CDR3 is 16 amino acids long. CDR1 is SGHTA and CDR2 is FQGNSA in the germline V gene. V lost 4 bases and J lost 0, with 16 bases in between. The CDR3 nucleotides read TGTGCCAGCAGCTCCCAGACTCCTCCCATCTCCTACGAGCAGTACTTC. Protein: CASSSQTPPISYEQYF.

This CDR3 is CASSFTGERNQPQHF. The DNA for the CDR3 is TGCGCCAGCAGCTTTACGGGAGAGAGAAATCAGCCCCAGCATTTT. The chain joins TRBV5-1 to TRBJ1-5; no clear D. Germline V gene lookup returns CDR1 SGHRS and CDR2 YFSETQ. V lost 2 bases and J 4 bases, leaving 13 bases between the germline ends. The CDR3 has 15 amino acids.

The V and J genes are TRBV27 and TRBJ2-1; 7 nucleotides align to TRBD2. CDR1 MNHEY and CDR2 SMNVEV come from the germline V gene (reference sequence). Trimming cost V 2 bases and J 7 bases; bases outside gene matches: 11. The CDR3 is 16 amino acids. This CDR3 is CASSLSGSGKGNEQFF. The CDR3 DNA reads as TGTGCCAGCAGTTTAAGCGGCAGCGGGAAAGGGAATGAGCAGTTCTTC.